A single sample is the source of the 4 T cell receptor beta chains below, sequenced in a study of CD4 T cell repertoires in COVID-19. Clones were read by immunoSEQ multiplex PCR, and TCRdb kept only the in-frame ones, dropping some. The sample lists tens of thousands of clones; around 86% were seen once. These memory T cells were uncultured and sequenced directly after ex vivo isolation. Here the sequenced sample was central memory CD4+ T cells from blood, taken before the COVID-19 pandemic. The receptors here all came from a human donor who had COVID-19.

This sequence joins TRBV19 and TRBJ2-1; 8 bases are shared with TRBD2. Germline V gene sequence: CDR1 LNHDA, CDR2 SQIVND (reference sequence). The trim removed 3 bases at V and 8 bases at J, leaving 12 bases unmatched. The CDR3 consists of 16 residues. The CDR3 bases are TGTGCCAGTAGTATGATACTCGGGACTAGGTCGTATGAGCAGTTCTTC. Translation gives CASSMILGTRSYEQFF.

The chain links TRBV5-4 to TRBJ1-2; 7 nucleotides agree with TRBD1. Losses at the gene ends were 4 bases for V and 3 bases for J; bases not matched to a gene: 3. The CDR3 has 13 amino acids. Looked up from germline, CDR1 is SGHNT and CDR2 is YYREEE (reference sequence). Here the CDR3 DNA reads TGTGCCAGCAGCCTAGGACAGGACTATGGCTACACCTTC. Translation: CASSLGQDYGYTF.

The rearrangement joins TRBV7-6 to TRBJ2-7; D might be TRBD2 (6 bases). The germline V gene has CDR1 SGHVS and CDR2 FNYEAQ. V gave up 6 bases and J gave up 1 base, with 16 bases separating them. The CDR3 has 15 residues. For the CDR3, the DNA is TGTGCCAGCAGTAAGGGCGGGGTGCATTCCTACGAGCAGTACTTC. Translated: CASSKGGVHSYEQYF.

The V gene is TRBV2, the J gene TRBJ2-1, with 9 bases that match TRBD2. After removal of 6 bases from V and 8 bases from J, the junction contained 5 bases not matched to a gene. Germline V lookup: CDR1 SNHLY, CDR2 FYNNEI. The length of the CDR3 is 13 residues. The chain's CDR3 is CASRRLADDEQFF. The CDR3 DNA is TGTGCCAGCAGGAGACTAGCGGATGATGAGCAGTTCTTC.